These 29 T cell receptor beta chains came from one sample sequenced in a study of blood T cell repertoires in COVID-19. TCRdb's copy holds only in-frame clones and misses some; the assay was immunoSEQ multiplex PCR. The sample has roughly 200,000 clones, approximately 90% seen once. The specimen was peripheral blood. The receptors stem from a man between 35 and 55 years old with active or convalescent COVID-19.

V and J are TRBV27 and TRBJ2-2; 7 bases fit TRBD2. The CDR3 is made up of 16 amino acids. Germline V lookup: CDR1 MNHEY, CDR2 SMNVEV (reference sequence). Trimming at V came to 3 bases and at J to 2 bases, leaving 6 bases not matched to a gene. CDR3 sequence: CASSFGGGTNTGELFF. The CDR3, as DNA: TGTGCCAGCAGTTTCGGGGGAGGGACTAACACCGGGGAGCTGTTTTTT.

V usage is TRBV5-6 and J usage is TRBJ1-2; 8 bases agree with TRBD1. The CDR3 is 14 amino acids. Trimming cost V 5 bases and J 4 bases; bases outside gene matches: 7. CDR1 and CDR2 from the germline V gene are SGHDT and YYEEEE. DNA for the CDR3: TGTGCCAGCAGATCAGGGGGCAACGGCTATGGCTACACCTTC. This codes for CASRSGGNGYGYTF.

The chain recombines TRBV28 with TRBJ2-2, with D maybe TRBD2 (6 bases). CDR1 and CDR2 from the germline V gene are MDHEN and SYDVKM. The CDR3 is 19 amino acids. The V gene lost 7 bases and the J gene lost 5 bases, with 29 bases spanning the gap. CDR3 bases: TGTGCCAGCATCAATCGAGGTCGGGACTCGATTCGGGGTACCGGGGAGCTGTTTTTT. Translated, it gives CASINRGRDSIRGTGELFF.

This clone was counted a single time. The CDR3 DNA reads as TGTGCCAGCAGCCCCCGAACTGCGGGAAACACCGGGGAGCTGTTTTTT. This codes for CASSPRTAGNTGELFF. This chain joins TRBV7-2 and TRBJ2-2; maybe TRBD2 (6 bases). The germline V gene has CDR1 SGHTA and CDR2 FQGNSA. Trimming took off 5 bases at V and 2 bases at J, with 15 bases between the two ends. The CDR3 runs 16 residues. The full variable domain, completed using reference TRBV7-2 and TRBJ2-2, is GAGVSQSPSNKVTEKGKDVELRCDPISGHTALYWYRQSLGQGLEFLIYFQGNSAPDKSGLPSDRFSAERTGGSVSTLTIQRTQQEDSAVYLCASSPRTAGNTGELFFGEGSRLTVL.

The chain has TRBV7-2 and TRBJ1-1; D might be TRBD1 (6 bases). Germline CDR1 reads SGHTA; CDR2 reads FQGNSA. Trimming shortened V by 5 bases and J by 4 bases, and 8 bases separated the two germline ends. The length of the CDR3 is 12 residues. The CDR3 is CASSPQGTEAFF. DNA of the CDR3: TGTGCCAGCAGCCCACAGGGCACTGAAGCTTTCTTT.

This rearrangement joins TRBV5-1 to TRBJ1-2; D remains unclear. The CDR3 has 12 residues. Germline V lookup: CDR1 SGHRS, CDR2 YFSETQ. V shed 2 bases and J shed 2 bases, with 4 bases lying between them. CDR3 in DNA: TGCGCCAGCAGCTTCGGGAACTATGGCTACACCTTC. Translating gives CASSFGNYGYTF.

The chain is built from TRBV10-3 and TRBJ2-2; 10 bases are shared with TRBD1. J lost 1 base, V lost 6 bases, and 5 bases had no gene match. Germline-derived CDR1 and CDR2 are ENHRY and SYGVKD. The CDR3 totals 16 residues. Here the CDR3 reads CAISRTGGRNTGELFF. Written as DNA, the CDR3 is TGTGCCATCAGCCGGACAGGGGGGAGGAACACCGGGGAGCTGTTTTTT.

The J gene is TRBJ1-1, the V gene TRBV30; no firm D call. The V end was cut by 2 bases, the J end by 1 base, with 5 bases between. Germline V gene data show CDR1 as GTSNPN and CDR2 as SVGIG (reference sequence). The CDR3 sequence is 12 residues long. The DNA for the CDR3 is TGTGCCTGGAGTCTCGGGAACACTGAAGCTTTCTTT. Protein product: CAWSLGNTEAFF.

This clone was seen only a few times. The chain recombines TRBV7-9 with TRBJ1-1; 8 bases line up with TRBD1. In germline, CDR1 is SEHNR, CDR2 FQNEAQ (reference sequence). Trimming cost V 1 base and J 5 bases; bases outside gene matches: 9. The CDR3 contains 16 residues. The CDR3 DNA reads TGTGCCAGCAGCTTAGTAGCAGGGGGCCCGGGAACTGAAGCTTTCTTT. Translation gives CASSLVAGGPGTEAFF.

The V gene is TRBV5-1, the J gene TRBJ2-2, with 14 bases that match TRBD2. CDR3 length: 17 residues. Trimming at V came to 4 bases and at J to 6 bases, leaving 8 bases not matched to a gene. Germline loops: CDR1 SGHRS, CDR2 YFSETQ. CDR3 DNA sequence: TGCGCCAGCAGCAAGACTAGCGGGGGGGCCTTGGCCGGGGAGCTGTTTTTT. Encoded protein: CASSKTSGGALAGELFF.

Details on this clone: At one of its ends the junction is not consistent with the germline gene, which may arise from a read error. CDR3 in amino acids: CASSVDRGAYGYTF. The CDR3 DNA sequence: TGTGCCAGCAGCGTAGACAGGGGGGCCTATGGCTACACCTTC. The chain has TRBV11-2 and TRBJ1-2; 9 bases match TRBD1. Germline loops: CDR1 SGHAT, CDR2 FQNNGV. The CDR3 length is 14 residues. Full variable domain (remainder filled in from reference TRBV11-2 and TRBJ1-2): EAGVAQSPRYKIIEKRQSVAFWCNPISGHATLYWYQQILGQGPKLLIQFQNNGVVDDSQLPKDRFSAERLKGVDSTLKIQPAKLEDSAVYLCASSVDRGAYGYTFGSGTRLTVV.

CDR3 amino acids: CASTWRPRSTEAFF. The CDR3 DNA sequence: TGTGCCAGCACCTGGCGTCCTCGGAGCACTGAAGCTTTCTTT. The V and J genes are TRBV5-8 and TRBJ1-1; D not resolved. V was cut by 6 bases and J by 4 bases, with 16 bases left in between. The length of the CDR3 is 14 residues. The V gene's germline CDR1 is SGHTS and CDR2 YDEGEE.

The chain couples TRBV29-1 to TRBJ1-2; the D gene is possibly TRBD1 (5 bases). V gave up 6 bases and J gave up 8 bases, with 19 bases separating them. Germline V gene data show CDR1 as SQVTM and CDR2 as ANQGSEA. CDR3 length equals 13 residues. CDR3 DNA: TGCAGCGTCGAGTCGTATCGGGGGAGCGGCTACACCTTC. Protein: CSVESYRGSGYTF.

A note on this clone: One junction end does not reproduce the germline sequence, and a read error may be involved. This rearrangement joins TRBV6-1 to TRBJ1-6; 8 bases fit TRBD1. The CDR3 loop spans 12 amino acids. Germline V CDR1 and CDR2: MNHNS, SASEGT. CDR3 sequence reads: CASREDRGPLHF. The DNA of the CDR3 is TGTGCCAGCAGGGAAGACAGGGGACCCCTCCACTTT.

The gene calls are TRBV5-1 and TRBJ1-1, with 9 bases fitting TRBD1. This CDR3 has 17 residues. With V trimmed by 2 bases and J by 2 bases, 10 bases remained unmatched. Germline V CDR1 and CDR2: SGHRS, YFSETQ. CDR3 sequence: CASSLSGTGNPNTEAFF. CDR3 sequence (DNA): TGCGCCAGCAGCTTATCCGGGACAGGGAACCCCAACACTGAAGCTTTCTTT.

V is TRBV6-5 and J is TRBJ1-2; tentatively, D is TRBD1 (5 bases). CDR3 length: 15 residues. V lost 3 bases to trimming and J lost 2 bases, with 13 bases between them. The germline gives CDR1 MNHEY, CDR2 SVGAGI. Written as DNA, the CDR3 is TGTGCCAGCAGTTATCTGGGACTGACCAACTATGGCTACACCTTC. It yields the protein CASSYLGLTNYGYTF.

The rearrangement links TRBV27 to TRBJ2-7; D might be TRBD1 (5 bases). Germline assignment: CDR1 MNHEY and CDR2 SMNVEV (reference sequence). V lost 7 bases and J 2 bases, leaving 18 bases between the germline ends. The CDR3 runs to 15 residues. CDR3 region: CASNEQGVSPYEQYF. In DNA form, the CDR3 reads TGTGCCAGCAATGAGCAGGGTGTGAGCCCCTACGAGCAGTACTTC.

The genes are TRBV29-1 and TRBJ1-1, with TRBD1 matching over 10 bases. Germline V CDR1 and CDR2: SQVTM, ANQGSEA. V lost 4 bases, J lost 5 bases, and 7 bases stayed unmatched. The CDR3 contains 14 residues. The CDR3 loop reads CSVVTGTGETEAFF. CDR3 sequence (DNA): TGCAGCGTTGTAACCGGGACAGGGGAAACTGAAGCTTTCTTT.

A few counts support this clone. The chain recombines TRBV2 with TRBJ1-1, with D hard to call. Germline CDR1 SNHLY, CDR2 FYNNEI. CDR3 size: 14 residues. V was cut by 5 bases and J by 4 bases, with 14 bases left in between. CDR3 protein: CASSRWRESTEAFF. CDR3 coding DNA: TGTGCCAGCAGTCGGTGGAGGGAGTCCACTGAAGCTTTCTTT.

The chain combines TRBV5-1 with TRBJ1-3; D is ambiguous. Trimming pared 0 bases from V and 4 bases from J, leaving 5 bases between. From germline, CDR1 is SGHRS and CDR2 YFSETQ. This CDR3 is built from 13 residues. For the CDR3, the DNA is TGCGCCAGCAGCTTGGCCGGGGGAAACACCATATATTTT. Translating it yields CASSLAGGNTIYF.

V gene TRBV21-1 combines with J gene TRBJ1-3. TRBV21-1 is shown as a pseudogene. The CDR3 is 17 residues long. CDR3 in DNA: TGTGCCAGCAGCAAAATAGTTTTAAGGGGGGGGGCTCACACCATATATTTT. Translated, it gives CASSKIVLRGGAHTIYF.

This chain uses TRBV7-9 with TRBJ1-1; D unresolved. CDR3 length: 15 residues. Germline V gene data show CDR1 as SEHNR and CDR2 as FQNEAQ (reference sequence). V lost 5 bases and J 7 bases, leaving 20 bases between the germline ends. CDR3 sequence (DNA): TGTGCCAGCAGCGCATCAGGTCGCGCATTTAGTGAAGCTTTCTTT. Protein: CASSASGRAFSEAFF.

The genes are TRBV3-1 (or the pseudogene TRBV3-2) and TRBJ2-3; 9 bases match TRBD1. The V and J ends lost 6 bases and 4 bases, in that order; junction bases with no gene match: 5. This CDR3 spans 14 amino acids. The germline V gene encodes CDR1 LGHDT and CDR2 YNNKEL (reference sequence). CDR3 sequence (DNA): TGTGCCAGCAGTCACAGGGGGCGCGCAGATACGCAGTATTTT. This translates into CASSHRGRADTQYF.

The chain uses TRBV2 and TRBJ1-5; 9 nucleotides line up with TRBD1. The CDR3 has 15 amino acids. The V gene's germline CDR1 is SNHLY and CDR2 FYNNEI. After removal of 6 bases from V and 6 bases from J, the junction contained 9 bases not matched to a gene. In DNA form, the CDR3 reads TGTGCCAGCAGAGACGGGACAGGGAACATTCAGCCCCAGCATTTT. Its translation is CASRDGTGNIQPQHF.

This clone was observed once. The gene calls are TRBV7-2 and TRBJ1-6, with 8 positions matching TRBD1. Germline lookup yields CDR1 SGHTA and CDR2 FQGNSA. This CDR3 has 12 residues. Losses at the gene ends were 9 bases for V and 11 bases for J; bases not matched to a gene: 6. The chain's CDR3 is CASGQGQTPLHF. The CDR3 region has the DNA TGTGCCAGTGGACAGGGCCAGACACCCCTCCACTTT.

The chain uses TRBV19 and TRBJ1-2, with 8 bases matching TRBD1. Germline V CDR1 and CDR2: LNHDA, SQIVND (reference sequence). Germline trimming cut 8 bases from V and 1 base from J; bases unmatched to any gene: 9. This CDR3 has 15 residues. CDR3 sequence (DNA): TGTGCCAGTTGGAAAGGGACAGGATTTAACTATGGCTACACCTTC. Protein sequence: CASWKGTGFNYGYTF.

The chain combines TRBV28 with TRBJ2-7; TRBD1 might be the D (6 bases). This CDR3 is built from 12 residues. From germline, CDR1 is MDHEN and CDR2 SYDVKM. CDR3 sequence reads: CASGTRSYEQYF. The CDR3 DNA reads TGTGCGTCCGGGACACGCTCCTACGAGCAGTACTTC.

The chain is built from TRBV11-3 and TRBJ2-5, with TRBD1 identical over 8 bases. V lost 3 bases to trimming and J lost 6 bases; unmatched junction nucleotides: 6. Per germline, CDR1 SGHNT and CDR2 YENEEA. The CDR3 runs to 14 residues. The CDR3 is CASSLGRQGQTQYF. Here the CDR3 DNA reads TGTGCCAGCAGCTTGGGACGACAGGGGCAGACCCAGTACTTC.

The chain combines TRBV11-2 with TRBJ2-4, with D maybe TRBD2 (6 bases). Per germline, CDR1 SGHAT and CDR2 FQNNGV. V dropped 5 bases and J dropped 0 bases, with 14 bases sitting between them. There are 16 residues in the CDR3. The DNA for the CDR3 is TGTGCCAGCAGCCCGGGACTGGGAATAGCCAAAAACATTCAGTACTTC. It encodes CASSPGLGIAKNIQYF.